This T cell receptor (beta chain) was sequenced for a study of blood T cell repertoires in COVID-19. Method: immunoSEQ multiplex PCR; TCRdb's copy keeps in-frame clones and lacks some. In the table there are 200,000 to 250,000 clones, 70% to 90% of which are singletons. Cohort allocation depended upon clinical history that participants reported. Symptom resolution, clearance, or two negative PCRs marked donors in Cohort 3 as recovered. There are 16 residues in the CDR3. In germline, CDR1 is SNHLY, CDR2 FYNNEI. The V gene end was trimmed by 4 bases and the J gene end by 0 bases; junction bases not matched to a gene: 3.

The sequenced sample consisted of PBMCs or T cells enriched from blood (not recorded which). This clonotype originated in a man aged 25-45 years who had recovered from COVID-19. The J gene is TRBJ2-3, the V gene TRBV2, with 11 bases fitting TRBD2. CDR3 DNA sequence: TGTGCCAGCAGTGGCCGGACTAGCGGGAGCACAGATACGCAGTATTTT. Translation: CASSGRTSGSTDTQYF.